This entry lists 8 T cell receptor beta chains sequenced from one sample in a study of CD8+CD57+ T cells in acquired aplastic anemia (dated by TCRdb to the late 2010s). Sequenced on an Illumina HiSeq 2000. Genomic DNA was used as template for profiling of TCR beta VDJ combinations and CDR3 sequences. TCRdb reworked the public reads: Q25 trimming with fastp, MiXCR clone assembly, productive beta chains retained. Entries that share a CDR3 protein sequence are merged under the most common genes and DNA. The sample table lists roughly 130,000 distinct CDR3 sequences, about 48% of them with a count of one. The top ten clones comprise about 2.7% of the sample. Sequences were obtained from sorted CD4+, CD8+, or CD8+CD57+ T cells (not recorded which) from PBMCs. These receptors were collected from a human donor in good health, serving as a control.

CDR3 in amino acids: CASSLEGQGGGYTF. DNA of the CDR3: TGCGCCAGCAGCTTGGAAGGACAGGGAGGAGGCTACACCTTC. V and J are TRBV5-1 and TRBJ1-2; TRBD1 aligns across 8 bases. The CDR3 consists of 14 residues. Germline V lookup: CDR1 SGHRS, CDR2 YFSETQ. The V and J ends lost 0 bases and 8 bases, in that order; junction bases with no gene match: 6.

V usage is TRBV15 and J usage is TRBJ1-4; perhaps TRBD1 as D (5 bases). Germline lookup yields CDR1 LNHNV and CDR2 YYDKDF (reference sequence). This CDR3 contains 12 residues. V was shortened by 5 bases and J by 8 bases, with 9 bases between the two germline ends. The CDR3 DNA reads TGTGCCACCAGCCGCCGGGGGGAAAAACTGTTTTTT. Translation gives CATSRRGEKLFF.

The rearrangement links TRBV2 to TRBJ1-1; 8 nucleotides agree with TRBD1. The V and J ends lost 5 bases and 2 bases, in that order; junction bases with no gene match: 4. CDR1 and CDR2 (germline): SNHLY, FYNNEI. The CDR3 consists of 14 residues. The CDR3 DNA sequence: TGTGCCAGCAGTAATCAGGGGGCTAACACTGAAGCTTTCTTT. Protein product: CASSNQGANTEAFF. The full variable domain, rest sourced from reference TRBV2 and TRBJ1-1, is EPEVTQTPSHQVTQMGQEVILRCVPISNHLYFYWYRQILGQKVEFLVSFYNNEISEKSEIFDDQFSVERPDGSNFTLKIRSTKLEDSAMYFCASSNQGANTEAFFGQGTRLTVV.

V gene TRBV25-1 combines with J gene TRBJ2-7; D possibly corresponds to TRBD2 (6 bases). Germline CDR1 is MGHDK and CDR2 is SYGVNS. Trimming pared 6 bases from V and 4 bases from J, leaving 16 bases between. The CDR3 has 14 amino acids. CDR3 in amino acids: CASSVGSGEYEQYF. The CDR3 nucleotides read TGTGCCAGCAGCGTAGGTAGCGGAGAGTACGAGCAGTACTTC.

This clonotype was recorded many times. The J gene is TRBJ2-3, the V gene TRBV11-1; TRBD2 matches 9 bases. The CDR3 consists of 15 residues. V lost 3 bases and J lost 1; bases outside the gene matches: 2. Germline V gene data show CDR1 as SGHAT and CDR2 as FQDESV (reference sequence). CDR3 DNA sequence: TGTGCCAGCAGCTTCGGCGGGGGGGGCACAGATACGCAGTATTTT. It codes for CASSFGGGGTDTQYF.

Turning to this clonotype: At one end, the junction sequence differs from germline, possibly due to a read error. The V and J genes are TRBV15 and TRBJ2-2; possibly TRBD2 for D (5 bases). Germline lookup yields CDR1 LNHNV and CDR2 YYDKDF (reference sequence). The CDR3 contains 13 residues. The CDR3 here is CASSLRSGGELFF. CDR3 DNA sequence: TGTGCCAGCAGCCTCCGTTCGGGGGGGGAGCTGTTTTTT.

This clonotype occurred a few times. The chain couples TRBV24-1 to TRBJ2-1; no definite D call. V was shortened by 11 bases and J by 0 bases, with 16 bases between the two germline ends. The CDR3 has 15 residues. Germline V gene data show CDR1 as KGHDR and CDR2 as SFDVKD. The CDR3 protein is CAIEGSASSYNEQFF. Here the CDR3 DNA reads TGTGCCATCGAAGGCTCAGCAAGCTCCTACAATGAGCAGTTCTTC.

This clonotype has just a few counts. The rearrangement uses TRBV6-2 or TRBV6-3 and TRBJ2-2, with 9 bases aligning to TRBD1. V was pared by 0 bases and J by 4 bases, with 9 bases of the junction left unmatched. Germline assignment: CDR1 MNHEY and CDR2 SVGEGT. The CDR3 totals 18 residues. The CDR3 region is CASSYSQGRTGATGELFF. For the CDR3, the DNA is TGTGCCAGCAGTTACTCCCAGGGACGGACAGGGGCCACCGGGGAGCTGTTTTTT.